This TCR beta chain came from a study of blood T cell repertoires in COVID-19. Study summary: PBMCs, B-cell-depleted T cells, or T cells were the source of the cDNA or gDNA that made up the material.

CDR3 length: 14 residues. CDR1 and CDR2 (germline): SGHVS, FNYEAQ. The V gene end was trimmed by 5 bases and the J gene end by 6 bases; junction bases not matched to a gene: 6. As originally analysed: How many nucleated cells were present was estimated from reference gene primer amplification. Clones were read by immunoSEQ multiplex PCR, and TCRdb kept only the in-frame ones, dropping some. Clone size and V and J calls were adopted from that table, with D and trimming inferred from the DNA. This sample yields a few hundred thousand clones, of which about 90% are seen a single time; 1.7% belongs to the top ten. Donors of Cohort 3 who recovered were those that had two negative PCRs, clearance, or symptom resolution.

The specimen sequenced was PBMCs or T cells enriched from blood (not recorded which). The clonotype was recovered from a woman aged 25-40 years who had recovered from COVID-19. This sequence joins TRBV7-6 and TRBJ1-5; 8 bases are a match to TRBD1. The CDR3 sequence is CASSPQGAGQPQHF. CDR3 in DNA: TGTGCCAGCAGCCCGCAGGGGGCGGGTCAGCCCCAGCATTTT. Combining the CDR3 with reference TRBV7-6 and TRBJ1-5 gives the whole variable domain GAGVSQSPRYKVTKRGQDVALRCDPISGHVSLYWYRQALGQGPEFLTYFNYEAQQDKSGLPNDRFSAERPEGSISTLTIQRTEQRDSAMYRCASSPQGAGQPQHFGDGTRLSIL.